The rows below give T cell receptor beta chains drawn from one sample of a study of T-cell reconstitution after alpha-beta-depleted transplantation in children. TCRdb reanalysed the PCR reads using MiXCR and keeps one entry per CDR3 protein. This table has 200,000 or so distinct CDR3 sequences, roughly 6.5% appearing once. Sequences were derived from PBMCs, sampled before TCRalphabeta/CD19-depleted stem cell transplant. These receptors all stem from a girl under three years old with combined immunodeficiency, due to receive a stem cell transplant. CDR3s include the opening cysteine and the closing phenylalanine or tryptophan. D genes are given only for firm matches. Part of the rows lack a size; the others show once, few, many or a class for expanded clones.

TGTGCCAGCAGCTTTGGGGTGCCGGTCGGGGATTCACCCCTCCACTTT CASSFGVPVGDSPLHF TRBJ1-6 NA many TRBV7-6
TGCGCCAGCAGCCACTATAGAAAAGGACAGGATAGGGATGAGCAGTTCTTC CASSHYRKGQDRDEQFF TRBJ2-1 TRBD1 many TRBV4-1
TGTGCCAGCAGCTTAAACGGGGACGGGGAGCTGTTTTTT CASSLNGDGELFF TRBJ2-2 NA many TRBV7-3
TGTGCCAGCAGCCCGAGCCGAGACTTCAGGTGGGAGACCCAGTACTTC CASSPSRDFRWETQYF TRBJ2-5 NA many TRBV5-6
TGTGCCAGCGGCGACCGGGACAGCCCATACAATGAGCAGTTCTTC CASGDRDSPYNEQFF TRBJ2-1 TRBD1 many TRBV12-3/TRBV12-4
TGTGCCATCGCAGGGATACATGTTACACGGCAAGAGACCCAGTACTTC CAIAGIHVTRQETQYF TRBJ2-5 NA many TRBV10-3
TGTGCCAGCAGCTTAAGCGGGGCTTCAGAGCAGTTCTTC CASSLSGASEQFF TRBJ2-1 TRBD2 few TRBV11-3
TGTGCCAGCAGTTCTCTGCAGGGTCTAGGGCCCCAGCATTTT CASSSLQGLGPQHF TRBJ1-5 NA many TRBV27
TGTGCCAGTAGCACGGGACTCATGGTCACCGCGAACACCGGGGAGCTGTTTTTT CASSTGLMVTANTGELFF TRBJ2-2 NA NA TRBV19
TGTGCCAGCAGCCCCCGGGAGGGGAATCAGCCCCAGCATTTT CASSPREGNQPQHF TRBJ1-5 NA many TRBV7-2
TGTGCCAGCAGCTTGGTGGCACTAGCGACTTCCTACAATGAGCAGTTCTTC CASSLVALATSYNEQFF TRBJ2-1 TRBD2 many TRBV5-5
TGCGCCAGCAGCCAAGAAGGGGCGCGCTCCTACAATGAGCAGTTCTTC CASSQEGARSYNEQFF TRBJ2-1 NA many TRBV4-3
TGCGCCAGCAGCCAAGATCGGATTGGGGGCGGCAATGAGCAGTTCTTC CASSQDRIGGGNEQFF TRBJ2-1 NA many TRBV4-1
TGCAGTGCTAGAGATTTCCGGGAGCAAGAGACCCAGTACTTC CSARDFREQETQYF TRBJ2-5 NA many TRBV20-1
TGTGCCAGCAGCACACACCTAGCGGGGGGAGAGACCCAGTACTTC CASSTHLAGGETQYF TRBJ2-5 TRBD2 many TRBV5-6
TGTGACAAACGAGCGACTAGCGATCAAGAGACCCAGTACTTC CDKRATSDQETQYF TRBJ2-5 TRBD2 many TRBV15
TGTGCCAGCAGCAGCCAGATAGCCAAAAACATTCAGTACTTC CASSSQIAKNIQYF TRBJ2-4 NA many TRBV13
TGCAGCGTTTCGCCTGACAGGGGGAGGACTAAACTGTTTTTT CSVSPDRGRTKLFF TRBJ1-4 TRBD1 many TRBV29-1
TGTGCCAGCAGTTACATGGACAGCCTTGAGCAGTACTTC CASSYMDSLEQYF TRBJ2-7 NA many TRBV6-2/TRBV6-3
TGTGCCAGCAGCCAAGGGGCGGGACAGGGGGCGAGGGACGAGCAGTACTTC CASSQGAGQGARDEQYF TRBJ2-7 TRBD1 many TRBV4-2
TGTGCCAGCAGTGTGTACTTTCAGCGCAATGAGCAGTTCTTC CASSVYFQRNEQFF TRBJ2-1 NA many TRBV2
TGTGCCAGCAGTTTTCGGGCTAGAGCCTCCTACGAGCAGTACTTC CASSFRARASYEQYF TRBJ2-7 NA many TRBV28
TGTGCCACCAGTGTGGGTGGGTCCTACAATGAGCAGTTCTTC CATSVGGSYNEQFF TRBJ2-1 NA many TRBV24-1
TGTGCCAGCGCGGGGAGGGAGACCCAGTACTTC CASAGRETQYF TRBJ2-5 NA many TRBV2
TGCAGTGCAATAGCGGGAGGCACAGATACGCAGTATTTT CSAIAGGTDTQYF TRBJ2-3 TRBD2 many TRBV20-1
TGTGCCAGCAGCCGACCTGACAGGGATGTAGATACGCAGTATTTT CASSRPDRDVDTQYF TRBJ2-3 TRBD1 many TRBV12-3/TRBV12-4
TGTGCCAGCAGCCTCGGGGACCGCTCCTACAATGAGCAGTTCTTC CASSLGDRSYNEQFF TRBJ2-1 NA many TRBV4-2
TGTGCCAGCAACCGGGACAGGGACATGGGGGAGCAGTACTTC CASNRDRDMGEQYF TRBJ2-7 TRBD1 many TRBV12-3/TRBV12-4
TGTGCCAGCTTGAGTGAAGAGACCCAGTACTTC CASLSEETQYF TRBJ2-5 NA many TRBV18
TGTGCCAGCAGTTTAATCACCGCTACGGGGACCCAGTACTTC CASSLITATGTQYF TRBJ2-5 NA many TRBV28
TGCAGTGCTAGTCCAGGAAGGGTTGATGGCTACACCTTC CSASPGRVDGYTF TRBJ1-2 NA many TRBV20-1
TGCAGCGTTGTCGACTCAGGGAGAAGGAACACTGAAGCTTTCTTT CSVVDSGRRNTEAFF TRBJ1-1 NA many TRBV29-1
TGCGCCAGCAGCCAAGTATGGGTCAGCTACGAGCAGTACTTC CASSQVWVSYEQYF TRBJ2-7 NA many TRBV4-1
TGCGCCAGCAGCCAAGAGAGTTTTGGGGTTGTTCAGAACACTGAAGCTTTCTTT CASSQESFGVVQNTEAFF TRBJ1-1 NA many TRBV4-1
TGTGCCAGCAGCCAAGATCTAGCGCAGGGGGCAGAGACCCAGTACTTC CASSQDLAQGAETQYF TRBJ2-5 TRBD1 many TRBV3-1
TGTGCCATCAGTGAGGGAGGGAGACTAGCCGCCAATGAGCAGTTCTTC CAISEGGRLAANEQFF TRBJ2-1 TRBD2 many TRBV10-3
TGTGCCAGCAGTCCTGCAGGTTTCCCTAACTATGGCTACACCTTC CASSPAGFPNYGYTF TRBJ1-2 NA many TRBV12-3/TRBV12-4
TGTGCCAGCAGCTCTGGATACACTGAAGCTTTCTTT CASSSGYTEAFF TRBJ1-1 NA many TRBV7-2
TGTGCCACCAGCAGAGATATGGGACCCAATCAGCCCCAGCATTTT CATSRDMGPNQPQHF TRBJ1-5 NA NA TRBV15
TGCAGCGTTTACAGGAACACAGATACGCAGTATTTT CSVYRNTDTQYF TRBJ2-3 NA many TRBV29-1
TGTGCCAGCTCATCCCTAGCGGGGGCCCCCACACCGTACCAAGAGACCCAGTACTTC CASSSLAGAPTPYQETQYF TRBJ2-5 TRBD2 few TRBV18